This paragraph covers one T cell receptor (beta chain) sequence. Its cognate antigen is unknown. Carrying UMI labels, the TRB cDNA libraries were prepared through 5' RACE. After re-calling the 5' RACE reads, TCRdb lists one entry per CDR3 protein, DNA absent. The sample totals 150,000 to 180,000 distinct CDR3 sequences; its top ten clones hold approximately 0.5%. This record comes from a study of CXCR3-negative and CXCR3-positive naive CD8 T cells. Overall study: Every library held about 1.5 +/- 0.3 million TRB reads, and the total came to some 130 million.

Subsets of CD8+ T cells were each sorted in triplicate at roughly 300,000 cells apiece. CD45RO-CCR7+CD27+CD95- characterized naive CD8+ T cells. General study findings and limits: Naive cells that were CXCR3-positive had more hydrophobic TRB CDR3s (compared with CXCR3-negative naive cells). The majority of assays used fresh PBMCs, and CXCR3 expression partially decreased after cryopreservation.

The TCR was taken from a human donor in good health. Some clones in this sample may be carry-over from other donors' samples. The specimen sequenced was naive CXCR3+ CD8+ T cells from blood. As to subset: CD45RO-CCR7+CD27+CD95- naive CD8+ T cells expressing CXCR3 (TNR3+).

CDR3 sequence: CSSLTFNYNEQFF. The chain carries TRBV29-1 and TRBJ2-1; checking the TCRdb D call of TRBD1 is not possible without DNA. The CDR3 is made up of 13 amino acids. CDR1 SQVTM and CDR2 ANQGSEA come from the germline V gene.